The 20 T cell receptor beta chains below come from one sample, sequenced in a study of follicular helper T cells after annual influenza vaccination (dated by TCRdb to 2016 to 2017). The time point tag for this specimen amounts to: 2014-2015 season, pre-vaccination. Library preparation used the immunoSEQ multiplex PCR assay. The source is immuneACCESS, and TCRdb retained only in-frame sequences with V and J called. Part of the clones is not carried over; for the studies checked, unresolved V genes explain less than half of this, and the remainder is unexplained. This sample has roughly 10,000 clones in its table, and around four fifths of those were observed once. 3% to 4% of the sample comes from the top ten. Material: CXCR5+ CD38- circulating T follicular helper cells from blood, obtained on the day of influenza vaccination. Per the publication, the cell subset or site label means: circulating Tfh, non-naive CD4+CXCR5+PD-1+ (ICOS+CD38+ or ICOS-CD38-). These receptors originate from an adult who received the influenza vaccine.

This chain's CDR3 is CASSLASSSYNEQFF. CDR3 sequence (DNA): TGTGCCAGCAGCTTGGCGAGTAGCTCCTACAATGAGCAGTTCTTC. The chain uses TRBV5-4 and TRBJ2-1; D remains ambiguous. This CDR3 is 15 amino acids long. The germline V gene encodes CDR1 SGHNT and CDR2 YYREEE (reference sequence). Between the trimmed V and J ends, which lost 0 bases and 0 bases, there was a span of 7 bases. The entire variable domain, with the rest obtained from reference TRBV5-4 and TRBJ2-1, is as follows: ETGVTQSPTHLIKTRGQQVTLRCSSQSGHNTVSWYQQALGQGPQFIFQYYREEENGRGNFPPRFSGLQFPNYSSELNVNALELDDSALYLCASSLASSSYNEQFFGPGTRLTVL.

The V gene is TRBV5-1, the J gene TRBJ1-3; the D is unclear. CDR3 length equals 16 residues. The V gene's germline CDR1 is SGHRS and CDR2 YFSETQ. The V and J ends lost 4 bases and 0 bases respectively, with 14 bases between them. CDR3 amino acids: CASSPRLGTSGNTIYF. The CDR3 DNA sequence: TGCGCCAGCAGCCCAAGGTTGGGTACCTCTGGAAACACCATATATTTT.

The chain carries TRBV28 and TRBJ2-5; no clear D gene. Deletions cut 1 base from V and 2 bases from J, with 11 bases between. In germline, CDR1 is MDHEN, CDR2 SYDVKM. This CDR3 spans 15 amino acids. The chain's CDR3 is CASSLLVAGQETQYF. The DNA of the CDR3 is TGTGCCAGCAGTTTATTGGTTGCAGGACAAGAGACCCAGTACTTC.

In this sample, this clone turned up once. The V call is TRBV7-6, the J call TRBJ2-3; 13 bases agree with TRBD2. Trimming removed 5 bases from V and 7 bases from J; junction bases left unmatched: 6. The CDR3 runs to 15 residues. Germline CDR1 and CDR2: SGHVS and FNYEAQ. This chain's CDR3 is CASSVTSGGANTQYF. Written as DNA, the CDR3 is TGTGCCAGCAGCGTCACTAGCGGGGGGGCTAATACGCAGTATTTT.

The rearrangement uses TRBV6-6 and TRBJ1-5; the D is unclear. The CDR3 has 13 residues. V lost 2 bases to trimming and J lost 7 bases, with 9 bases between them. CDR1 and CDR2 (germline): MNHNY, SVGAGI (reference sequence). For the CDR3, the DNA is TGTGCCAGCAGTTACGGGTGGCGGCAGCCCCAGCATTTT. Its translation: CASSYGWRQPQHF.

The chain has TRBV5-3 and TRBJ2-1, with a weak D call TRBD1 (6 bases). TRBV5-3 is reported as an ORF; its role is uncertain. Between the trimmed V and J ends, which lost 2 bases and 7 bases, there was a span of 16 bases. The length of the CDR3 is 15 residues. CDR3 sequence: CARSFGGPTQNEQFF. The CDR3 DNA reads TGTGCCAGAAGCTTTGGGGGCCCCACACAGAATGAGCAGTTCTTC.

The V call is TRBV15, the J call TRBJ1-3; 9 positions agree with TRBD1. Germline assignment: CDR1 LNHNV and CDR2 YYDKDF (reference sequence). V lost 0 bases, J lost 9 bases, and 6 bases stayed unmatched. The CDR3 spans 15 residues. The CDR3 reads CATSRDYRGPSTIYF. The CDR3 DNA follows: TGTGCCACCAGCAGAGATTACAGGGGGCCCAGCACCATATATTTT. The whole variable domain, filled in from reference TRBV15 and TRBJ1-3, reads DAMVIQNPRYQVTQFGKPVTLSCSQTLNHNVMYWYQQKSSQAPKLLFHYYDKDFNNEADTPDNFQSRRPNTSFCFLDIRSPGLGDTAMYLCATSRDYRGPSTIYFGEGSWLTVV.

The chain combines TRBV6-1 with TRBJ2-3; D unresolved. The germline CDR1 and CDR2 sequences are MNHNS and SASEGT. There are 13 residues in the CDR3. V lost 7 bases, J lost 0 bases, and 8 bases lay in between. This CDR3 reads CASKDVSTDTQYF. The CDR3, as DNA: TGTGCCAGCAAGGACGTTAGCACAGATACGCAGTATTTT.

For the CDR3, the DNA is TGTGCCAGCAGCCCTTCTACCACAGATACGCAGTATTTT. It specifies CASSPSTTDTQYF. The rearrangement uses TRBV7-8 and TRBJ2-3, with no clear D. This CDR3 is built from 13 residues. The V end was cut by 5 bases, the J end by 2 bases, with 8 bases between. Per the germline V gene, CDR1 is SGHVS and CDR2 is FQNEAQ.

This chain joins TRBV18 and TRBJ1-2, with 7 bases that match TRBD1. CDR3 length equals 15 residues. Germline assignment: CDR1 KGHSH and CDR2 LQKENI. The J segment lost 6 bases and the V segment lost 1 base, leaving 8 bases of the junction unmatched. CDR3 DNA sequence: TGTGCCAGCTCACCACTTGGGGGAAGGGGGCATGGCTACACCTTC. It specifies CASSPLGGRGHGYTF.

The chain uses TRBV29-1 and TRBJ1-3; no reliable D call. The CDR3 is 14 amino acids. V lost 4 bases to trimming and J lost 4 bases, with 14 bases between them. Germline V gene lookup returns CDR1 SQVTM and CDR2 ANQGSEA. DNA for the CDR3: TGCAGCGTTGCCCTCGGGGTTGCAGGAAACACCATATATTTT. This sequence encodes CSVALGVAGNTIYF.

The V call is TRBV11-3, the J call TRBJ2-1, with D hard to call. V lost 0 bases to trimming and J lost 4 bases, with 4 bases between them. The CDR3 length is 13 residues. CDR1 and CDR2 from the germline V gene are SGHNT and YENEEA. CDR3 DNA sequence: TGTGCCAGCAGCTTAGATAGGTACAATGAGCAGTTCTTC. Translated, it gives CASSLDRYNEQFF. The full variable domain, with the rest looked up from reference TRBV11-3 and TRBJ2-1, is EAGVVQSPRYKIIEKKQPVAFWCNPISGHNTLYWYLQNLGQGPELLIRYENEEAVDDSQLPKDRFSAERLKGVDSTLKIQPAELGDSAVYLCASSLDRYNEQFFGPGTRLTVL.

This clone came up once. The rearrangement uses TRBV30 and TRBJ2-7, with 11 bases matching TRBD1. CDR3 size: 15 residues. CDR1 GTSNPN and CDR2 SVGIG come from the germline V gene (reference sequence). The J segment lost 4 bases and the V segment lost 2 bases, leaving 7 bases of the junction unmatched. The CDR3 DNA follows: TGTGCCTGGAGTACCGGGACAGGGGGATCGTACGAGCAGTACTTC. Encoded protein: CAWSTGTGGSYEQYF.

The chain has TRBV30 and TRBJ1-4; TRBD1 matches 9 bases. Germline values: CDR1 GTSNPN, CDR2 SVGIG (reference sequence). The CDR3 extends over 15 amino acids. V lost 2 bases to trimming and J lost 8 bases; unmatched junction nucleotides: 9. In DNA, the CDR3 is TGTGCCTGGAGTTCCGCGGGACAGGGTGAAGAAAAACTGTTTTTT. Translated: CAWSSAGQGEEKLFF.

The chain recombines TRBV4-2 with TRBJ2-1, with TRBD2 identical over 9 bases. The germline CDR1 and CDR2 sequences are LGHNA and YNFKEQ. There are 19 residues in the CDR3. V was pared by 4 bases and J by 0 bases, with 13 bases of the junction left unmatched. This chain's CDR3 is CASSPSRSGGTSSYNEQFF. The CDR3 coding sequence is TGTGCCAGCAGCCCCTCCCGCAGCGGGGGGACCAGCTCCTACAATGAGCAGTTCTTC.

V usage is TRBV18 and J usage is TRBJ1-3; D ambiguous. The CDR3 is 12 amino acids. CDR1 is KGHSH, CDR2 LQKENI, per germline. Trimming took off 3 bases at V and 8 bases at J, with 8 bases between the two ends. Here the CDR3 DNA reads TGTGCCAGCTCACCCCGGGTTGACACCATATATTTT. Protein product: CASSPRVDTIYF.

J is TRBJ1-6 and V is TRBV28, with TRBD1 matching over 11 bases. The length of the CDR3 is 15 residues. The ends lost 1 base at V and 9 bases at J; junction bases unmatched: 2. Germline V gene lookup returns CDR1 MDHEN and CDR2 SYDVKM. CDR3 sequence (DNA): TGTGCCAGCAGTTTATCCGGGACAGGGGGTTCACCCCTCCACTTT. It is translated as CASSLSGTGGSPLHF.

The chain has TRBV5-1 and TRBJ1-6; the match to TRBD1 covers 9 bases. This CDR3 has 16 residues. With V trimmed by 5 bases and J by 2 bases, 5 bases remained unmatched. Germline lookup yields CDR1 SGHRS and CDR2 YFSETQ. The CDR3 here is CASRTTGGAYNSPLHF. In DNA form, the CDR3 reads TGCGCCAGCAGGACCACAGGGGGCGCCTATAATTCACCCCTCCACTTT.

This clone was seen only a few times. CDR3 DNA: TGTGCCAGCAGCCAACAAGGACAGGTTTCCTACGAGCAGTACTTC. Residues: CASSQQGQVSYEQYF. This chain uses TRBV6-1 with TRBJ2-7; the match to TRBD1 covers 7 bases. CDR3 size: 15 residues. J lost 1 base, V lost 6 bases, and 9 bases had no gene match. CDR1 MNHNS and CDR2 SASEGT come from the germline V gene.

The CDR3 spells CASSPGDSGNTIYF. For the CDR3, the DNA is TGCGCCAGCAGCCCGGGGGATTCTGGAAACACCATATATTTT. The chain employs TRBV5-1 and TRBJ1-3; possible D gene TRBD1, 5 bases. CDR1 is SGHRS and CDR2 is YFSETQ in the germline V gene. The CDR3 sequence is 14 residues long. Between the trimmed V and J ends, which lost 4 bases and 1 base, there was a span of 9 bases.